Presented here are 7 T cell receptor beta chains from one specimen sequenced in a study of blood T cells in healthy people across ages. Combining a sample-barcoded 5' primer with a J-beta primer mix, a second PCR ran for 7 to 11 cycles. TCRdb ran MiXCR on the 5' RACE reads and lists one entry per CDR3 protein. The table lists over 600,000 distinct CDR3 sequences, roughly 20% of them singletons. The material sequenced was blood. These receptors all stem from a man aged 65-85 years in good health.

This clonotype was seen more than once but under ten times. The chain recombines TRBV28 with TRBJ2-1, with 9 nucleotides matching TRBD2. The CDR3 loop spans 16 amino acids. Germline V gene data show CDR1 as MDHEN and CDR2 as SYDVKM. The V and J ends lost 6 bases and 12 bases, in that order; junction bases with no gene match: 18. The CDR3 is CASSLGSLAGKAVQFF. The CDR3, as DNA: TGTGCCAGCAGCCTGGGGTCGCTAGCGGGAAAGGCTGTGCAGTTCTTC.

This clonotype has more than one count but fewer than ten. The chain carries TRBV19 and TRBJ1-1; D might be TRBD1 (5 bases). The CDR3 loop spans 14 amino acids. V lost 7 bases and J 5 bases, leaving 17 bases between the germline ends. CDR1 LNHDA and CDR2 SQIVND come from the germline V gene (reference sequence). The CDR3: CASIPGGGRTEAFF. CDR3 DNA sequence: TGTGCCAGTATCCCCGGGGGGGGAAGGACTGAAGCTTTCTTT.

The table lists this clonotype with a few counts. The chain has TRBV28 and TRBJ1-1, with TRBD1 matching 12 bases. Germline-derived CDR1 and CDR2 are MDHEN and SYDVKM. The V and J ends lost 5 bases and 5 bases, in that order; junction bases with no gene match: 6. The CDR3 runs 15 residues. The CDR3 is CASSGTGGQGTEAFF. DNA of the CDR3: TGTGCCAGCAGTGGGACAGGGGGCCAGGGAACTGAAGCTTTCTTT.

The V call is TRBV20-1, the J call TRBJ2-6; D gene ambiguous. This CDR3 region has 13 residues. Per the germline V gene, CDR1 is DFQATT and CDR2 is SNEGSKA (reference sequence). Deletions cut 5 bases from V and 0 bases from J, with 5 bases between. Here the CDR3 reads CSALNSGANVLTF. For the CDR3, the DNA is TGCAGTGCTTTGAACTCTGGGGCCAACGTCCTGACTTTC.

This clonotype was seen a handful of times. The CDR3 spells CAISDYSSGYTF. In DNA form, the CDR3 reads TGTGCCATCTCCGACTATTCTAGCGGCTACACCTTC. V usage is TRBV10-3 and J usage is TRBJ1-2; D gene uncertain. Germline assignment: CDR1 ENHRY and CDR2 SYGVKD. This CDR3 is built from 12 residues. Trimming removed 8 bases from V and 8 bases from J, with 15 bases in between.

Only a few counts were recorded for this clonotype. J is TRBJ1-1 and V is TRBV19; no definite D call. The CDR3 loop spans 14 amino acids. V was shortened by 2 bases and J by 1 base, with 8 bases between the two germline ends. Germline V gene lookup returns CDR1 LNHDA and CDR2 SQIVND (reference sequence). CDR3 in amino acids: CASSISSGNTEAFF. CDR3 DNA sequence: TGTGCCAGTAGTATATCCTCGGGGAACACTGAAGCTTTCTTT.

Ten or more counts support this clonotype. This chain links TRBV29-1 with TRBJ2-5; D remains ambiguous. In germline, CDR1 is SQVTM, CDR2 ANQGSEA. The CDR3 covers 12 residues. Trimming stripped 6 bases from V and 5 bases from J, with 13 bases between. The CDR3 DNA reads TGCAGCGTAGATTTGGGCAAGGAGACCCAGTACTTC. Translation: CSVDLGKETQYF.